Listed below are T cell receptor beta chains from one sample, sequenced in a study of T cells after yellow fever vaccination. Via MiXCR, TCRdb re-called the 5' RACE reads, giving one row per CDR3 protein. The sample has over 65,000 distinct CDR3 sequences; 13% are singletons. The sequenced sample was CD8+ T cells not binding an NS4B(214-222) dextramer, sorted from PBMCs, obtained roughly 23 days after the first yellow fever vaccination. The receptors come from a young man who received the YFV17D yellow fever vaccine. CDR3s include the opening cysteine and the closing phenylalanine or tryptophan. The D gene is left open where the match is weak. The size field is filled for only some rows; it gives once, few, many or a size class.

NA,TRBJ1-1,TRBV6-2/TRBV6-3,NA,CASSYHQGMNTEAFF,TGTGCCAGCAGTTACCATCAGGGGATGAACACTGAAGCTTTCTTT
NA,TRBJ1-2,TRBV3-1,few,CASSQEIETALEGYTF,TGTGCCAGCAGCCAAGAGATTGAGACAGCCCTTGAGGGCTACACCTTC
NA,TRBJ1-4,TRBV29-1,few,CSAGSANEKLFF,TGCAGCGCTGGTAGCGCTAATGAAAAACTGTTTTTT
NA,TRBJ2-3,TRBV13,few,CASSFRSSFPTDTQYF,TGTGCCAGCAGCTTCAGGTCGTCGTTCCCCACAGATACGCAGTATTTT
NA,TRBJ2-5,TRBV20-1,NA,CSARDRRGTQETQYF,TGCAGTGCTAGAGATCGACGGGGTACCCAAGAGACCCAGTACTTC
TRBD1,TRBJ1-2,TRBV15,few,CATSRDTGARGYTF,TGTGCCACCAGCAGAGATACAGGGGCCCGGGGCTACACCTTC
NA,TRBJ2-2,TRBV25-1,NA,CASSESVLATGELFF,TGTGCCAGCAGTGAATCGGTGCTAGCTACCGGGGAGCTGTTTTTT
NA,TRBJ2-7,TRBV20-1,NA,CSARERTDYEQYF,TGCAGTGCTAGAGAGAGGACGGATTACGAGCAGTACTTC
NA,TRBJ2-3,TRBV12-3/TRBV12-4,NA,CASSPRGFTRTDTQYF,TGTGCCAGCAGCCCCCGGGGATTCACCAGGACAGATACGCAGTATTTT
NA,TRBJ2-7,TRBV7-9,few,CASSLPGPFYEQYF,TGTGCCAGCAGCTTACCAGGCCCCTTCTACGAGCAGTACTTC